These T cell receptor beta chains were read from a single sample in a study of CD8+CD57+ T cells in acquired aplastic anemia. TCRdb recomputed calls from the reads with MiXCR, one row per CDR3 protein. The sample holds 150,000 to 200,000 distinct CDR3 sequences, around 48% seen once. The sample taken for sequencing was sorted CD4+, CD8+, or CD8+CD57+ T cells (not recorded which) from PBMCs. The receptors originated from a human donor with aplastic anemia. CDR3s include the opening cysteine and the closing phenylalanine or tryptophan. D genes are given only for firm matches. Clone size is given for some rows only: seen once, a few or many times, or a class if the clone is expanded.

clone size	J gene	V gene	D gene	CDR3 DNA	CDR3 protein
many	TRBJ1-2	TRBV6-1	NA	TGTGCCAGCAGCCCCACCGGGGGGAGAGACTATGGCTACACCTTC	CASSPTGGRDYGYTF
NA	TRBJ2-1	TRBV15	NA	TGTGCCACCAGCAGACCCCCCCCGTCGGCGAGACCCCACTTC	CATSRPPPSARPHF
NA	TRBJ2-7	TRBV27	TRBD2	TGTGCCAGCGCACCGGGACTACCACCCTACGAGCAGTACTTC	CASAPGLPPYEQYF
NA	TRBJ1-1	TRBV10-2	TRBD1	TGCGCCAGCATCCTGGACAGGGGGGGAGCTTTCTTT	CASILDRGGAFF
NA	TRBJ2-3	TRBV24-1	TRBD2	TGTGCCGCCCCAGCGGGAGGAGCGGATACGCAGTATTTT	CAAPAGGADTQYF
NA	TRBJ2-7	TRBV20-1	TRBD2	TGCAGTGCTAGGACTAGCGGCCTCTACGAGCAGTACTTC	CSARTSGLYEQYF
NA	TRBJ2-7	TRBV2	NA	TGTGCCAGCAGTGAATCACTTACCGCCTACAATGAGCAGTACTTC	CASSESLTAYNEQYF
NA	TRBJ1-3	TRBV30	NA	TGTGCCTGGAGTAAGGGATTGGGGTCCTCTGGAAACACCATATATTTT	CAWSKGLGSSGNTIYF
NA	TRBJ2-6	TRBV10-2	TRBD1	TGCGCCAGCCGGACAGGGTCGGGAAACTTGGCTGGGGCCAACGTCCTGACTTTC	CASRTGSGNLAGANVLTF
NA	TRBJ1-5	TRBV4-3	NA	TGCGCCAGCAGCCAAGTTTGGGGGGGCGGGGAGCCCCAGCATTTT	CASSQVWGGGEPQHF
few	TRBJ2-7	TRBV7-2	NA	TGTGCCAGCAGCGTAGGTCGGGACTACGAGCAGTACTTC	CASSVGRDYEQYF
medium-sized	TRBJ1-2	TRBV15	NA	TGTGCCACCAGCAGAGATAGCCGAGGCTACACCTTC	CATSRDSRGYTF
many	TRBJ1-5	TRBV12-3/TRBV12-4	NA	TGTGCCACCAGGGTCGGTAAGGATCAGCCCCAGCATTTT	CATRVGKDQPQHF
NA	TRBJ2-5	TRBV15	NA	TGTGCCACCAGCAGAGGGACTACCCAAGAGACCCAGTACTTC	CATSRGTTQETQYF
many	TRBJ1-4	TRBV19	TRBD1	TGTGCCAGTAGTATACCCCGACAGGGCGGCGAAAAACTGTTTTTT	CASSIPRQGGEKLFF
NA	TRBJ2-5	TRBV19	TRBD1	TGTGCCAGCCGGGACAGGGGGCCTGGGGTGACCCAGTACTTC	CASRDRGPGVTQYF
NA	TRBJ2-3	TRBV29-1	NA	TGCAGCGTTGAGTGGGGGGCAGATACGCAGTATTTT	CSVEWGADTQYF
NA	TRBJ1-1	TRBV2	NA	TGTGCCAGCATCCCGCAGTATGAAGCTTTCTTT	CASIPQYEAFF
once	TRBJ2-7	TRBV29-1	NA	TGCAGCGTTAAGGGGGGGGGCTCCTACGAGCAGTACTTC	CSVKGGGSYEQYF
few	TRBJ2-4	TRBV6-1	NA	TGTGCCAGCAGAGATGTAGCCAAAAACATTCAGTACTTC	CASRDVAKNIQYF
NA	TRBJ1-1	TRBV7-2	NA	TGTGCCAGCAGCTCCACAGCAGACACTGAAGCTTTCTTT	CASSSTADTEAFF
many	TRBJ2-7	TRBV19	TRBD2	TGTGCCAGTAGTATGAGGGGCATCGACCCTAGCGGGAGCTCCTACGAGCAGTACTTC	CASSMRGIDPSGSSYEQYF
NA	TRBJ1-2	TRBV19	NA	TGTGCCAGTAGTTTGGCAGCAAACTATGGCTACACCTTC	CASSLAANYGYTF
many	TRBJ2-2	TRBV3-1	NA	TGTGCCAGCAGCCCCTCAGCGGCGAACACCGGGGAGCTGTTTTTT	CASSPSAANTGELFF
NA	TRBJ2-1	TRBV24-1	NA	TGTGCCACCAAGGAGGGGCCGGGATACAATGAGCAGTTCTTC	CATKEGPGYNEQFF